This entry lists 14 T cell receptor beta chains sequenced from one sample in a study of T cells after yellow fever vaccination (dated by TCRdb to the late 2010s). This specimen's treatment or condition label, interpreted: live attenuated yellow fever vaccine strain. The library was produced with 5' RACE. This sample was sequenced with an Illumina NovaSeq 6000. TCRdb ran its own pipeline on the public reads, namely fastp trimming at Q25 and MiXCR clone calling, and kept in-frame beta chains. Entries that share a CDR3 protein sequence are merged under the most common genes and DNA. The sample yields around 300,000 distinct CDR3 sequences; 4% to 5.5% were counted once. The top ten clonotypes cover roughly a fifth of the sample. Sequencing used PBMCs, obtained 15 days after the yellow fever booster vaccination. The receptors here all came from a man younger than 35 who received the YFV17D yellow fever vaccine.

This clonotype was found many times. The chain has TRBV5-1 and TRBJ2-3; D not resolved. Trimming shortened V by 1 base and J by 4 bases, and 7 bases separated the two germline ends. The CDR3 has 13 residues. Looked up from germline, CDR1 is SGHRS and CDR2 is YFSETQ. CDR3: CASSLRFADTQYF. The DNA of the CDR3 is TGCGCCAGCAGCTTGCGTTTCGCAGATACGCAGTATTTT.

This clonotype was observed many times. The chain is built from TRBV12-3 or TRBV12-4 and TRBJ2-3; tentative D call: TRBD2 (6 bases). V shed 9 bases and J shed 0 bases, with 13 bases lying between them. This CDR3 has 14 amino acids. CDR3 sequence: CASFSGDSTDTQYF. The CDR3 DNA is TGTGCCAGTTTTAGCGGAGATAGCACAGATACGCAGTATTTT.

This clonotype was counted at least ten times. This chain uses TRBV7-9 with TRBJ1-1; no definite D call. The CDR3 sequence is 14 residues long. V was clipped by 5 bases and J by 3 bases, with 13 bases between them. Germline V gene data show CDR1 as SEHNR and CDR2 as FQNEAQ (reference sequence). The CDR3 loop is CASSNLPWDTEAFF. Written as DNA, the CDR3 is TGTGCCAGCAGCAACCTCCCTTGGGACACTGAAGCTTTCTTT.

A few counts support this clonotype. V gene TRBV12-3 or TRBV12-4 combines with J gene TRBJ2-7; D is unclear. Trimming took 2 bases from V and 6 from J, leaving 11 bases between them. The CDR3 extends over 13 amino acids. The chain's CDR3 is CASSLYGVSEQYV. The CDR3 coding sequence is TGTGCCAGCAGTTTATATGGGGTCTCCGAGCAGTACGTC.

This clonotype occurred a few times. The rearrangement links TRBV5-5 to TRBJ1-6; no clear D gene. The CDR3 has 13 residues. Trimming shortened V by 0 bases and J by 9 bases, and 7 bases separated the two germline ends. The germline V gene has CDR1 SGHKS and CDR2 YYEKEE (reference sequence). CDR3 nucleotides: TGTGCCAGCAGCTTGGAGTACGGTTCACCCCTCCACTTT. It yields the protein CASSLEYGSPLHF.

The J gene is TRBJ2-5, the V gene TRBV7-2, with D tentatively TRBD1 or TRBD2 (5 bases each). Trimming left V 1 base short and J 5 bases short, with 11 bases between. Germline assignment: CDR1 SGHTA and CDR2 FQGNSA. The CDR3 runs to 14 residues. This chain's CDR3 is CASSLGQRSETQYF. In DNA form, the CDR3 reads TGTGCCAGCAGCTTAGGACAGCGGTCGGAGACCCAGTACTTC.

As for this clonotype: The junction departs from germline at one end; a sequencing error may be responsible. The CDR3 protein is CASSLAGDEEFF. The CDR3 bases are TGTGCCAGCAGCTTAGCGGGGGATGAGGAGTTCTTC. The rearrangement links TRBV7-9 to TRBJ2-1; possibly TRBD1 or TRBD2 for D (5 bases each). The CDR3 contains 12 residues. Germline-derived CDR1 and CDR2 are SEHNR and FQNEAQ (reference sequence). Filled out from reference TRBV7-9 and TRBJ2-1, the complete variable domain reads DTGVSQNPRHKITKRGQNVTFRCDPISEHNRLYWYRQTLGQGPEFLTYFQNEAQLEKSRLLSDRFSAERPKGSFSTLEIQRTEQGDSAMYLCASSLAGDEEFFGPGTRLTVL.

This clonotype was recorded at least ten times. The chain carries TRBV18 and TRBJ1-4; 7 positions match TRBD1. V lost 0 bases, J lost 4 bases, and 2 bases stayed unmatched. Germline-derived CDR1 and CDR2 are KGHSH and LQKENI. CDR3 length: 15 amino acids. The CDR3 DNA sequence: TGTGCCAGCTCACCACCGGGACAGAGTAATGAAAAACTGTTTTTT. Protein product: CASSPPGQSNEKLFF.

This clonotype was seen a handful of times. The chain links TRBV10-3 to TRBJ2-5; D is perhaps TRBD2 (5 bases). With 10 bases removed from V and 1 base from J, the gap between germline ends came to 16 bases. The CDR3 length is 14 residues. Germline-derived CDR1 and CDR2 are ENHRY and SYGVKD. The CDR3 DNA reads TGTGCCAGTCGGGAAGGGAGCGGCCAAGAGACCCAGTACTTC. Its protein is CASREGSGQETQYF.

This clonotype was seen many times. The CDR3 sequence is CASSLVAGDGNEQFF. The CDR3, as DNA: TGTGCCAGCAGCTTGGTAGCGGGGGACGGGAATGAGCAGTTCTTC. The chain is built from TRBV7-8 and TRBJ2-1, with 9 bases aligning to TRBD2. Trimming cost V 3 bases and J 7 bases; bases outside gene matches: 7. CDR3 size: 15 residues. Germline CDR1 and CDR2: SGHVS and FQNEAQ.

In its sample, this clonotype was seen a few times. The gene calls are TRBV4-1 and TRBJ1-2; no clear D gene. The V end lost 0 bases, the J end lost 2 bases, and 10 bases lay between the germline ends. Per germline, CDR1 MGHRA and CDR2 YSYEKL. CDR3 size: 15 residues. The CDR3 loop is CASSQDRAENYGYTF. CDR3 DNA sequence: TGCGCCAGCAGCCAAGATCGGGCAGAGAACTATGGCTACACCTTC.

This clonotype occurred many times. CDR3: CASRAPGQNYGYTF. The DNA of the CDR3 is TGTGCCAGTAGAGCCCCGGGACAGAACTATGGCTACACCTTC. The V and J genes are TRBV19 and TRBJ1-2; 7 nucleotides agree with TRBD1. The V segment lost 6 bases and the J segment 2 bases; nucleotides outside the gene matches: 6. Germline CDR1 LNHDA, CDR2 SQIVND (reference sequence). There are 14 residues in the CDR3.

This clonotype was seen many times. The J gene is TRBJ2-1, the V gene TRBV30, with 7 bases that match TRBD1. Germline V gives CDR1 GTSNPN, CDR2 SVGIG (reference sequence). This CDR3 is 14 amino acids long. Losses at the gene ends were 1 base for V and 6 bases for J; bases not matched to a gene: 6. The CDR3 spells CAWSGGRGSNEQFF. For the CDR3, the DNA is TGTGCCTGGAGTGGGGGCAGGGGGAGCAATGAGCAGTTCTTC.

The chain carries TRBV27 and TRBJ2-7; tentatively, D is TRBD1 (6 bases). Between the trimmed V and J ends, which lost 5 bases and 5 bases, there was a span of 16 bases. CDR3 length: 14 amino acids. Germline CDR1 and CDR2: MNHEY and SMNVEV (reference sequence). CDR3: CASSKLQGLHEQYF. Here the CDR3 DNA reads TGTGCCAGCAGTAAACTTCAGGGGCTCCACGAGCAGTACTTC.